One sample yielded the 16 T cell receptor beta chains listed below, sequenced in a study of early T cells in non-severe SARS-CoV-2 infection. TCRdb ran MiXCR on the 5' RACE reads and lists one entry per CDR3 protein. The table lists 55,000 to 70,000 distinct CDR3 sequences, 9.5% to 15% of them singletons. Sequences were obtained from whole blood. The receptors originated from an adult who was a healthcare worker with PCR-confirmed SARS-CoV-2 infection or an uninfected control (not recorded which).

This chain connects TRBV7-2 to TRBJ2-2, with D possibly being TRBD2 (6 bases). The germline V and J ends were trimmed by 1 base and 7 bases, with 7 bases remaining between them. The CDR3 extends over 13 amino acids. The germline CDR1 and CDR2 sequences are SGHTA and FQGNSA. The CDR3 DNA reads as TGTGCCAGCAGCTTAGAGACTAGCGGGGAGCTGTTTTTT. It is translated as CASSLETSGELFF.

This chain connects TRBV20-1 to TRBJ2-1; 12 bases fit TRBD2. From germline, CDR1 is DFQATT and CDR2 SNEGSKA (reference sequence). Trimming removed 5 bases from V and 12 bases from J; junction bases left unmatched: 2. The CDR3 loop spans 11 amino acids. The CDR3 is CSAPLAGGQFF. In DNA, the CDR3 is TGCAGTGCTCCACTAGCGGGGGGGCAGTTCTTC.

The rearrangement joins TRBV6-6 to TRBJ2-3, with unresolved D. V lost 4 bases to trimming and J lost 6 bases, with 20 bases between them. The CDR3 consists of 16 residues. Looked up from germline, CDR1 is MNHNY and CDR2 is SVGAGI (reference sequence). The CDR3 region is CASSSPRSGRWDTQYF. Here the CDR3 DNA reads TGTGCCAGCAGTTCCCCGCGGTCGGGTAGGTGGGATACGCAGTATTTT.

This clonotype was detected only a few times. The V gene is TRBV20-1, the J gene TRBJ1-6; 8 nucleotides agree with TRBD1. The CDR3 totals 13 residues. CDR1 is DFQATT and CDR2 is SNEGSKA in the germline V gene (reference sequence). V lost 5 bases to trimming and J lost 7 bases; unmatched junction nucleotides: 4. CDR3 DNA: TGCAGTGCTTGGGACAGGCAGAATTCACCCCTCCACTTT. Protein product: CSAWDRQNSPLHF.

The chain joins TRBV13 to TRBJ2-4, with 9 bases fitting TRBD1. Germline V lookup: CDR1 PRHDT, CDR2 FYEKMQ (reference sequence). V lost 5 bases, J lost 9 bases, and 5 bases stayed unmatched. The CDR3 sequence is 13 residues long. The chain's CDR3 is CASSQDRGGIQYF. The CDR3, as DNA: TGTGCCAGCAGCCAGGACAGGGGAGGCATTCAGTACTTC.

The rearrangement joins TRBV30 to TRBJ1-6; D not resolved. V was trimmed by 2 bases and J by 13 bases, leaving 18 bases between them. The CDR3 has 14 amino acids. Germline assignment: CDR1 GTSNPN and CDR2 SVGIG (reference sequence). The CDR3 coding sequence is TGTGCCTGGAGTTACCTCCGAGGGCCGGGCCCCCTCCACTTT. Protein product: CAWSYLRGPGPLHF.

This clonotype has ten or more counts. This sequence joins TRBV7-8 and TRBJ2-7; D not certain. Germline CDR1 is SGHVS and CDR2 is FQNEAQ. CDR3 length: 15 amino acids. V gave up 6 bases and J gave up 0 bases, with 15 bases separating them. The CDR3 loop reads CASRPTPDISYEQYF. The DNA of the CDR3 is TGTGCCAGCAGGCCCACCCCCGACATCTCCTACGAGCAGTACTTC.

The sample holds a few counts of this clonotype. The V gene is TRBV30, the J gene TRBJ1-2; D may be TRBD1 (5 bases). This CDR3 spans 12 amino acids. The germline V gene has CDR1 GTSNPN and CDR2 SVGIG (reference sequence). V lost 0 bases and J 6 bases, leaving 8 bases between the germline ends. DNA of the CDR3: TGTGCCTGGAGTGTGTTGGGGCATGGCTACACCTTC. Its translation is CAWSVLGHGYTF.

This clonotype has only one observation. The chain combines TRBV7-9 with TRBJ1-1, with D possibly matching TRBD1 (5 bases). The CDR3 has 13 amino acids. Germline CDR1 SEHNR, CDR2 FQNEAQ (reference sequence). V lost 2 bases and J lost 3, with 7 bases in between. The CDR3 reads CASSLTGDTEAFF. DNA for the CDR3: TGTGCCAGCAGCTTAACGGGGGACACTGAAGCTTTCTTT.

A few counts support this clonotype. This sequence joins TRBV5-6 and TRBJ2-6; 7 bases are a match to TRBD1. The germline V gene encodes CDR1 SGHDT and CDR2 YYEEEE. This CDR3 comprises 17 residues. Germline trimming cut 0 bases from V and 0 bases from J; bases unmatched to any gene: 3. CDR3 sequence (DNA): TGTGCCAGCAGCTTGGCGACAGGGATCTCTGGGGCCAACGTCCTGACTTTC. Its protein is CASSLATGISGANVLTF.

This chain connects TRBV6-6 to TRBJ2-5, with 14 bases aligning to TRBD2. This CDR3 has 17 amino acids. Germline V gene data show CDR1 as MNHNY and CDR2 as SVGAGI (reference sequence). Trimming cost V 2 bases and J 0 bases; bases outside gene matches: 2. The CDR3 is CASSYGTSGGYQETQYF. The CDR3 coding sequence is TGTGCCAGCAGTTACGGGACTAGCGGGGGATACCAAGAGACCCAGTACTTC.

This clonotype was seen at least ten times. A read error may produce the germline difference seen at one junction end. The chain recombines TRBV7-7 with TRBJ2-2; the D is unclear. Germline V gene sequence: CDR1 SSHAT, CDR2 FNYEAQ (reference sequence). The length of the CDR3 is 14 residues. CDR3 bases: TGTGCTAGCAGCTCCCAGGACCAAACCGGGGAGCTGTTTTTT. Translation gives CASSSQDQTGELFF. The entire variable domain, with the rest obtained from reference TRBV7-7 and TRBJ2-2, is as follows: GAGVSQSPRYKVTKRGQDVTLRCDPISSHATLYWYQQALGQGPEFLTYFNYEAQPDKSGLPSDRFSAERPEGSISTLTIQRTEQRDSAMYRCASSSQDQTGELFFGEGSRLTVL.

This clonotype was counted ten times or more. The chain carries TRBV30 and TRBJ2-7, with D tentatively TRBD1 or TRBD2 (5 bases each). Looked up from germline, CDR1 is GTSNPN and CDR2 is SVGIG (reference sequence). The CDR3 is made up of 15 amino acids. Trimming removed 2 bases from V and 0 bases from J, with 14 bases in between. This CDR3 reads CAWSPKGGGSYEQYF. The CDR3 bases are TGTGCCTGGAGTCCCAAGGGTGGGGGCTCCTACGAGCAGTACTTC.

In this sample, this clonotype turned up many times. The chain links TRBV18 to TRBJ2-4, with D perhaps TRBD1 or TRBD2 (5 bases each). The CDR3 sequence is 13 residues long. With 5 bases removed from V and 7 bases from J, the gap between germline ends came to 12 bases. Germline CDR1 and CDR2: KGHSH and LQKENI. CDR3 region: CASSGDPGNIQYF. The CDR3 region has the DNA TGTGCCAGCTCAGGGGACCCCGGGAACATTCAGTACTTC. The variable domain in full, completed from reference TRBV18 and TRBJ2-4, reads NAGVMQNPRHLVRRRGQEARLRCSPMKGHSHVYWYRQLPEEGLKFMVYLQKENIIDESGMPKERFSAEFPKEGPSILRIQQVVRGDSAAYFCASSGDPGNIQYFGAGTRLSVL.

The J gene is TRBJ2-3, the V gene TRBV20-1; D unresolved. V was pared by 0 bases and J by 0 bases, with 10 bases between. CDR3 length equals 15 residues. In germline, CDR1 is DFQATT, CDR2 SNEGSKA (reference sequence). CDR3 bases: TGCAGTGCTAGAGATTATTCAGCTAGCACAGATACGCAGTATTTT. It is translated as CSARDYSASTDTQYF.

Here the CDR3 reads CASSLGRGLSYEQYF. The CDR3 DNA reads as TGTGCCAGCAGCTTAGGGCGGGGGCTGTCCTACGAGCAGTACTTC. The genes are TRBV7-2 and TRBJ2-7, with D maybe TRBD2 (7 bases). CDR3 length equals 15 residues. Per germline, CDR1 SGHTA and CDR2 FQGNSA. Deletions cut 1 base from V and 1 base from J, with 11 bases between.